The rows below give T cell receptor beta chains drawn from one sample of a study of cytomegalovirus exposure and HLA in healthy donors. Sequenced by immunoSEQ multiplex PCR; TCRdb stores in-frame clones only, minus some. The data show around 140,000 clones, 50% to 75% seen once. Source material: PBMCs. These receptors all come from a woman aged 40 to 50 in good health and CMV-seronegative. CDR3s include the opening cysteine and the closing phenylalanine or tryptophan. A D gene is named only where the DNA matches it firmly. Expanded clones get a size class; other rows say once, few or many, or leave the size out.

V gene	D gene	J gene	clone size	CDR3 protein	CDR3 DNA
TRBV28	TRBD1	TRBJ1-1	NA	CASSLAGTANTEAFF	TGTGCCAGCAGTTTGGCCGGGACAGCGAACACTGAAGCTTTCTTT
TRBV28	NA	TRBJ1-6	once	CASSFRYSPLHF	TGTGCCAGCAGTTTTCGGTATTCACCCCTCCACTTT
TRBV5-6	NA	TRBJ1-2	NA	CASSLAEGNFNYGYTF	TGTGCCAGCAGCTTAGCGGAGGGAAACTTCAACTATGGCTACACCTTC
TRBV15	TRBD2	TRBJ2-1	NA	CATSREYLTSGDSSYNEQFF	TGTGCCACCAGCAGAGAATACTTGACTAGCGGGGATAGCTCCTACAATGAGCAGTTCTTC
TRBV11-2	TRBD1	TRBJ1-6	few	CASSLDPGQGREGALHF	TGTGCCAGCAGCTTAGATCCCGGACAGGGGAGAGAAGGAGCCCTCCACTTT
TRBV30	TRBD1	TRBJ1-4	few	CAWRRSDRSFF	TGTGCCTGGAGGAGGTCGGACAGGTCTTTTTTT
TRBV30	NA	TRBJ1-2	NA	CAWSGVNYGYTF	TGTGCCTGGAGTGGAGTGAACTATGGCTACACCTTC
TRBV11-2	NA	TRBJ1-1	NA	CASSLMVLGTEAFF	TGTGCCAGCAGCTTAATGGTTCTGGGCACTGAAGCTTTTTTT
TRBV19	NA	TRBJ2-3	NA	CASSIGTSTDTQYF	TGTGCCAGTAGTATCGGGACTAGCACAGATACGCAGTATTTT
TRBV30	NA	TRBJ2-3	NA	CAWTPLGLSTDTQYF	TGTGCCTGGACTCCTCTAGGCCTTAGCACAGATACGCAGTATTTT
TRBV19	NA	TRBJ1-1	NA	CASSIEGRRNTEAFF	TGTGCCAGTAGTATTGAAGGTCGGAGGAACACTGAAGCTTTCTTT
TRBV11-2	NA	TRBJ1-1	NA	CASSLVRGARTEAFF	TGTGCCAGCAGCTTAGTGCGGGGGGCGAGGACTGAAGCTTTCTTT
TRBV7-9	TRBD1	TRBJ2-7	NA	CASSRGTGKDYEQYF	TGTGCCAGCAGCCGTGGGACAGGGAAAGACTACGAGCAGTACTTC
TRBV10-3	NA	TRBJ1-1	few	CAISEKFWPGGGLNTEAFF	TGTGCCATCAGTGAGAAATTCTGGCCTGGAGGAGGGCTGAACACTGAAGCTTTCTTT
TRBV19	TRBD1	TRBJ1-4	NA	CASSSGQGRTTNEKLFF	TGTGCCAGTAGCTCCGGACAGGGAAGGACAACTAATGAAAAACTGTTTTTT
TRBV27	TRBD1	TRBJ1-2	NA	CASSDGTGTYGYTF	TGTGCCAGCAGTGACGGGACAGGCACCTATGGCTACACCTTC